This T cell receptor beta chain was identified during a study of blood T cell repertoires in COVID-19. Study-level background: COVID-19 samples, acute and convalescent, were from the United States, Italy and Spain. The analysed material was cDNA or gDNA that came from T cells, B-cell-depleted T cells, or PBMCs.

With 6 bases clipped from V and 4 bases from J, the junction kept 3 bases outside the gene matches. The germline CDR1 and CDR2 sequences are ENHRY and SYGVKD. This CDR3 has 13 residues. As handled by the study authors: From reference gene primer amplification, estimates of nucleated cell counts were derived. TCRdb keeps only in-frame clones here, not all; method: immunoSEQ multiplex PCR. The V and J calls and clone size are taken from that table; D and trimming were inferred from the DNA. The sample records fewer than 150,000 clones, about nine tenths being singletons. Material: peripheral blood. This sequence joins TRBV10-3 and TRBJ1-2, with 9 bases that match TRBD1. The origin of this receptor is a human donor in a cohort sampled during active COVID-19. This CDR3 reads CAISGGQGYGYTF. CDR3 nucleotides: TGTGCCATCAGCGGGGGACAGGGCTATGGCTACACCTTC.